This T cell receptor (beta chain) was sequenced for a study of human T cells and chemical hapten exposure. TCRdb passed the RACE reads through MiXCR, listing each CDR3 protein once. The profile shows around 350,000 distinct CDR3 sequences, approximately 5% of them singletons. Time point reported: pre-sensitization, week 0. As to treatment: therapeutic diphenylcyclopropenone sensitization with weekly scalp DPC. This clonotype was seen repeatedly, ten times or more. The CDR3 is 15 residues long. V was cut by 7 bases and J by 8 bases, with 20 bases left in between. Source: whole blood, taken in connection with sensitization to the hapten diphenylcyclopropenone (DPC). V and J are TRBV12-3 or TRBV12-4 and TRBJ2-2; possibly TRBD1 for D (6 bases). This TCR came from a woman aged 18-29 years with alopecia areata. Some clones in this sample may be carry-over from other donors' samples. This CDR3 reads CASMVAGALLGELFF. The CDR3 DNA is TGTGCCAGCATGGTGGCAGGGGCCCTTCTAGGGGAGCTGTTTTTT.